This entry is about one TCR beta chain. Patients from Seattle were sampled longitudinally, starting during active infection. The data derive from a study of blood T cell repertoires in COVID-19. Original methodology: It was from reference gene primer amplification that nucleated cell counts were estimated. Here immunoSEQ multiplex PCR was the method, and the copy in TCRdb shows in-frame clones only, minus some. V and J calls and clone size are copied from that table; D and trimming were computed from the DNA. The sample consists of 200,000 to 250,000 clones, over 80% of them appearing once. V lost 4 bases and J lost 7, with 17 bases in between. Germline values: CDR1 PRHDT, CDR2 FYEKMQ (reference sequence). There are 14 residues in the CDR3.

This sequence was found in a woman aged 25 to 39 with COVID-19, enrolled during active disease. The V call is TRBV13, the J call TRBJ2-7, with D perhaps TRBD1 (6 bases). The sequencing sample was made of peripheral blood. The CDR3: CASSYGQTSGEQYF. CDR3 bases: TGTGCCAGCAGCTATGGACAGACTTCCGGGGAGCAGTACTTC.